This entry lists 22 T cell receptor beta chains sequenced from one sample in a study of cytomegalovirus exposure and HLA in healthy donors. The PCR employed 60 Vbeta primers together with 13 Jbeta primers. Sequencing was performed with immunoSEQ multiplex PCR; in TCRdb, only in-frame clones are kept and a portion is missing. The sample holds approximately 110,000 clones; around three quarters are singletons and the top ten take around 4%. Sequenced: PBMCs. These receptors all stem from a human donor in good health.

V usage is TRBV10-3 and J usage is TRBJ2-7; the D gene is possibly TRBD2 (7 bases). Deletions cut 8 bases from V and 5 bases from J, with 19 bases between. This CDR3 spans 14 amino acids. Germline V gene data show CDR1 as ENHRY and CDR2 as SYGVKD. The CDR3 nucleotides read TGTGCCATCGAGGGGGGGCGAGGTATCCACGAGCAGTACTTC. Its translation: CAIEGGRGIHEQYF.

The J gene is TRBJ2-1, the V gene TRBV5-1; TRBD2 matches at 9 bases. V was pared by 4 bases and J by 7 bases, with 15 bases of the junction left unmatched. Germline assignment: CDR1 SGHRS and CDR2 YFSETQ. The CDR3 length is 17 residues. The CDR3 sequence: CASSPPYALAGGNEQFF. CDR3 coding DNA: TGCGCCAGCAGCCCGCCTTACGCACTAGCGGGTGGGAATGAGCAGTTCTTC.

This rearrangement joins TRBV6-6 to TRBJ2-7, with 7 bases that match TRBD1. Germline CDR1 MNHNY, CDR2 SVGAGI (reference sequence). V shed 2 bases, J shed 2 bases, and the junction held 3 bases outside the gene matches. The CDR3 is 14 amino acids. For the CDR3, the DNA is TGTGCCAGCAGTTACCGGGACAGAGCCTACGAGCAGTACTTC. Translation: CASSYRDRAYEQYF.

The V gene is TRBV5-1, the J gene TRBJ2-3; 7 nucleotides line up with TRBD1. Trimming removed 3 bases from V and 2 bases from J; junction bases left unmatched: 3. There are 14 residues in the CDR3. In germline, CDR1 is SGHRS, CDR2 YFSETQ. CDR3 amino acids: CASSYGQATDTQYF. DNA of the CDR3: TGCGCCAGCAGCTATGGACAGGCCACAGATACGCAGTATTTT.

V gene TRBV18 combines with J gene TRBJ1-1; D is uncertain. The length of the CDR3 is 13 residues. V was pared by 6 bases and J by 6 bases, with 14 bases between. The germline V gene encodes CDR1 KGHSH and CDR2 LQKENI. Written as DNA, the CDR3 is TGTGCCAGCTCGCCGATTGCGGCAGCTGAAGCTTTCTTT. Translating gives CASSPIAAAEAFF.

The V call is TRBV14, the J call TRBJ2-1; the match to TRBD2 covers 10 bases. Germline CDR1 is SGHDN and CDR2 is FVKESK. This CDR3 spans 16 amino acids. After removal of 4 bases from V and 9 bases from J, the junction contained 12 bases not matched to a gene. CDR3 sequence (DNA): TGTGCCAGCAGCCCATATTTTCGAGCGGGAGGGAGTGAGCAGTTCTTC. Amino acids: CASSPYFRAGGSEQFF.

J is TRBJ2-3 and V is TRBV13, with D uncertain. This CDR3 region has 13 residues. Trimming shortened V by 5 bases and J by 6 bases, and 12 bases separated the two germline ends. Looked up from germline, CDR1 is PRHDT and CDR2 is FYEKMQ (reference sequence). CDR3 region: CASSRSQVDTQYF. CDR3 nucleotide sequence: TGTGCCAGCAGCCGATCTCAGGTTGATACGCAGTATTTT.

The chain has TRBV19 and TRBJ1-4; 10 bases fit TRBD1. The CDR3 extends over 16 amino acids. CDR1 is LNHDA and CDR2 is SQIVND in the germline V gene (reference sequence). Unmatched junction bases numbered 13, after V lost 7 bases and J lost 8 bases. The DNA for the CDR3 is TGTGCCAGTAAGGACAGGGGGTCGAGTTTGGGAGAAAAACTGTTTTTT. The encoded protein is CASKDRGSSLGEKLFF. Together with reference TRBV19 and TRBJ1-4, the CDR3 gives the full variable domain: DGGITQSPKYLFRKEGQNVTLSCEQNLNHDAMYWYRQDPGQGLRLIYYSQIVNDFQKGDIAEGYSVSREKKESFPLTVTSAQKNPTAFYLCASKDRGSSLGEKLFFGSGTQLSVL.

The V call is TRBV5-6, the J call TRBJ2-7, with D possibly matching TRBD2 (6 bases). This CDR3 is 15 amino acids long. Germline CDR1 is SGHDT and CDR2 is YYEEEE. Trimming left V 0 bases short and J 0 bases short, with 10 bases between. CDR3 residues: CASSLGQTSSYEQYF. The DNA for the CDR3 is TGTGCCAGCAGCTTGGGGCAGACTAGCTCCTACGAGCAGTACTTC.

The chain joins TRBV6-5 to TRBJ1-2; D is perhaps TRBD1 (6 bases). CDR1 is MNHEY, CDR2 SVGAGI, per germline. The CDR3 runs 16 residues. The ends were cut back, 0 bases at V and 7 bases at J, with 18 bases in the middle. The CDR3 protein is CASSYSSPGATGGYTF. The DNA of the CDR3 is TGTGCCAGCAGTTACTCGAGTCCAGGGGCTACTGGTGGCTACACCTTC.

Comment on this clone: The junction shows a germline mismatch at one end, possibly a read error. The gene calls are TRBV5-1 and TRBJ2-5; D is undetermined. Germline loops: CDR1 SGHRS, CDR2 YFSETQ. This CDR3 is built from 14 residues. In DNA, the CDR3 is TGCGCCAGCAGCTTGGAGAGCAGTCAAAAGACTCAGTACTTC. Its protein product is CASSLESSQKTQYF.

The chain combines TRBV6-6 with TRBJ2-7; TRBD1 agrees at 7 bases. Trimming cost V 2 bases and J 4 bases; bases outside gene matches: 8. The CDR3 sequence is 15 residues long. The germline CDR1 and CDR2 sequences are MNHNY and SVGAGI (reference sequence). CDR3 bases: TGTGCCAGCAGTTACACGTCCGGGACAGCATACGAGCAGTACTTC. Translation gives CASSYTSGTAYEQYF.

V and J are TRBV25-1 and TRBJ2-5; 8 bases align to TRBD2. This CDR3 is built from 14 residues. The germline V gene encodes CDR1 MGHDK and CDR2 SYGVNS. V was clipped by 1 base and J by 5 bases; unmatched bases: 3. The CDR3 loop reads CASSEFRTSETQYF. For the CDR3, the DNA is TGTGCCAGCAGTGAATTTAGGACTAGCGAGACCCAGTACTTC.

This clone was seen only once. The genes are TRBV18 and TRBJ1-2, with D maybe TRBD1 (5 bases). The CDR3 covers 14 residues. Per germline, CDR1 KGHSH and CDR2 LQKENI. V dropped 3 bases and J dropped 6 bases, with 14 bases sitting between them. The CDR3, as DNA: TGTGCCAGCTCACCGCAGGGAAGCTTCGATGGCTACACCTTC. Protein product: CASSPQGSFDGYTF.

This chain links TRBV6-1 with TRBJ1-4; D uncertain. Germline V lookup: CDR1 MNHNS, CDR2 SASEGT. This CDR3 is built from 16 residues. The germline V and J ends were trimmed by 4 bases and 0 bases, with 12 bases remaining between them. The CDR3 loop is CASSVNSGSTNEKLFF. In DNA, the CDR3 is TGTGCCAGCAGTGTCAACTCAGGTTCAACTAATGAAAAACTGTTTTTT.

The chain has TRBV2 and TRBJ1-5, with D possibly TRBD1 on 5 matching bases. Germline V gene lookup returns CDR1 SNHLY and CDR2 FYNNEI. The V gene lost 7 bases and the J gene lost 7 bases, with 17 bases spanning the gap. The CDR3 extends over 14 amino acids. The CDR3 region is CASIRDSSAQPQHF. The CDR3 DNA follows: TGTGCCAGCATCCGCGACAGCTCGGCCCAGCCCCAGCATTTT.

The V gene is TRBV6-1, the J gene TRBJ1-2; D call uncertain. V lost 8 bases and J lost 13, with 14 bases in between. CDR3 length: 10 amino acids. Germline V gene sequence: CDR1 MNHNS, CDR2 SASEGT. The CDR3 sequence is CASPRLEPTF. The CDR3 DNA sequence: TGTGCCAGCCCTCGTCTTGAGCCCACCTTC.

This clone has just a few counts. The J gene is TRBJ1-1, the V gene TRBV28, with a tentative D call TRBD1 (5 bases). Per germline, CDR1 MDHEN and CDR2 SYDVKM. This CDR3 contains 15 residues. V lost 9 bases to trimming and J lost 0 bases, with 17 bases between them. The CDR3 sequence is CASTPDSLLNTEAFF. The CDR3 bases are TGTGCCAGTACCCCTGACAGCCTATTGAACACTGAAGCTTTCTTT.

As regards this clone: The same CDR3 also results from other DNA sequences found in this sample. The gene calls are TRBV7-8 and TRBJ1-1; 10 nucleotides align to TRBD1. V shed 3 bases and J 5 bases; nucleotides not matched to a gene: 3. The CDR3 is made up of 14 amino acids. Per germline, CDR1 SGHVS and CDR2 FQNEAQ. CDR3 sequence: CASSFLGQGTEAFF. The CDR3 DNA is TGTGCCAGCAGCTTTCTGGGACAGGGGACTGAAGCTTTCTTT.

The chain links TRBV2 to TRBJ1-3, with TRBD1 matching over 7 bases. The ends lost 6 bases at V and 6 bases at J; junction bases unmatched: 17. The germline V gene has CDR1 SNHLY and CDR2 FYNNEI. The CDR3 sequence is 17 residues long. This CDR3 reads CASSPGQFSVRPNTIYF. CDR3 DNA sequence: TGTGCCAGCAGCCCGGGACAGTTCTCCGTTCGTCCAAACACCATATATTTT.

V usage is TRBV5-6 and J usage is TRBJ1-2; maybe TRBD1 (6 bases). CDR3 length equals 15 residues. The V gene's germline CDR1 is SGHDT and CDR2 YYEEEE. Trimming stripped 3 bases from V and 6 bases from J, with 18 bases between. The CDR3 bases are TGTGCCAGCAGCTGGAACAGGGCCGTCGGGCATGGCTACACCTTC. Amino acids: CASSWNRAVGHGYTF.

The rearrangement links TRBV28 to TRBJ1-5, with 8 bases lining up with TRBD1. This CDR3 is built from 15 residues. Trimming took 1 base from V and 5 from J; bases not matched to a gene: 4. From germline, CDR1 is MDHEN and CDR2 SYDVKM. CDR3 DNA: TGTGCCAGCAGTTTATCAGGGGGCGCCCATCAGCCCCAGCATTTT. It yields the protein CASSLSGGAHQPQHF. Full variable domain (outside the CDR3, taken from reference TRBV28 and TRBJ1-5): DVKVTQSSRYLVKRTGEKVFLECVQDMDHENMFWYRQDPGLGLRLIYFSYDVKMKEKGDIPEGYSVSREKKERFSLILESASTNQTSMYLCASSLSGGAHQPQHFGDGTRLSIL.